This TCR beta chain was captured in a study of early T cells in non-severe SARS-CoV-2 infection. V was trimmed by 0 bases and J by 5 bases, leaving 3 bases between them. The CDR3 spans 11 residues. CDR1 SGHKS and CDR2 YYEKEE come from the germline V gene (reference sequence). Researchers attached unique molecular identifiers to individual cDNA molecules. MiXCR was run by TCRdb on the 5' RACE reads, yielding one entry per CDR3 protein. The profile shows approximately 80,000 distinct CDR3 sequences, around 10% of them singletons. Only a few counts were recorded for this clonotype. Material: whole blood, obtained at baseline. The sequence was collected from an adult who was a healthcare worker with PCR-confirmed SARS-CoV-2 infection or an uninfected control (not recorded which). The rearrangement uses TRBV5-5 and TRBJ2-7, with D unresolved. CDR3 DNA: TGTGCCAGCAGCTTGGAGGACGAGCAGTACTTC. Its protein is CASSLEDEQYF.